This is a list of T cell receptor beta chains from one sample in a study of cytomegalovirus exposure and HLA in healthy donors. Clones were read by immunoSEQ multiplex PCR, and TCRdb kept only the in-frame ones, dropping some. The sample comprises approximately 61,000 clones, around 78% of which are singletons, and roughly 7.8% rests with the top ten. The specimen sequenced was PBMCs. The receptors shown here come from a man younger than 35 in good health and CMV-seropositive. Both conserved end residues are part of each CDR3. D genes are given only for firm matches.

d_gene	j_gene	v_gene	CDR3aa
-	TRBJ2-5	TRBV7-9	CASSLATEETQYF
-	TRBJ1-1	TRBV9	CASSVEGQGLMNTEAFF
-	TRBJ2-3	TRBV21-1	CAQRPGTGFPTDTQYF
-	TRBJ2-7	TRBV4-1	CASSQAASGEEQYF
TRBD1	TRBJ1-2	TRBV4-2	CASSQDQGAAYGYTF
TRBD2	TRBJ2-7	TRBV6-5	CASSSGTSGYEQYF
-	TRBJ2-5	TRBV29-1	CSVMTPDETQYF
-	TRBJ2-5	TRBV10-1	CASSESGGPETQYF
-	TRBJ1-4	TRBV19	CASSVRERGEKLFF
TRBD1	TRBJ1-5	TRBV2	CASRSTPGQGVRGNQPQHF
TRBD2	TRBJ2-7	TRBV5-6	CASSSRTSGSYYEQYF
TRBD1	TRBJ1-1	TRBV28	CASSWDSGEAFF
TRBD1	TRBJ1-2	TRBV6-4	CASRGQGDYGYTF
-	TRBJ1-1	TRBV5-1	CASSLERGTMNTEAFF
TRBD1	TRBJ1-2	TRBV4-1	CASSFLDRDYGYTF
-	TRBJ2-1	TRBV5-1	CASSLEDIREQFF
-	TRBJ2-7	TRBV19	CASSLGLGEQYF
TRBD2	TRBJ2-7	TRBV5-4	CASSTSGRTNEQYF
TRBD1	TRBJ1-2	TRBV4-1	CASSQPPRDRVGGYTF
TRBD1	TRBJ1-4	TRBV6-6	CASRSTGTGNEKLFF
TRBD1	TRBJ2-3	TRBV6-1	CASRDRGLADTQYF
-	TRBJ2-3	TRBV30	CAWALGRGTDTQYF
-	TRBJ2-3	TRBV7-2	CASSFVQGSDTQYF